The source of this T cell receptor (beta chain) is a study of shared clonotypes between healthy human individuals. Study results and limitations: Genetic and exposure-history diversity was limited by the small donor number.

Sequencing was performed with immunoSEQ multiplex PCR; in TCRdb, only in-frame clones are kept and a portion is missing. The table has some 530,000 clones, roughly 80% seen once. On this clone: Antigen specificity is unknown.

The receptor comes from a woman aged 35 to 49 in good health. Some clones in this sample may be carry-over from other donors' samples. The sample taken for sequencing was PBMCs.

CDR3: CASSSGSGGYEQYF. In nucleotides, the CDR3 is TGTGCCAGTAGTAGCGGCTCGGGGGGGTACGAGCAGTACTTC. The gene calls are TRBV19 and TRBJ2-5; 8 nucleotides agree with TRBD2. Near its end, the DNA agrees better with TRBJ2-7, so the J call may be wrong. Germline V gene lookup returns CDR1 LNHDA and CDR2 SQIVND (reference sequence). CDR3 size: 14 residues.